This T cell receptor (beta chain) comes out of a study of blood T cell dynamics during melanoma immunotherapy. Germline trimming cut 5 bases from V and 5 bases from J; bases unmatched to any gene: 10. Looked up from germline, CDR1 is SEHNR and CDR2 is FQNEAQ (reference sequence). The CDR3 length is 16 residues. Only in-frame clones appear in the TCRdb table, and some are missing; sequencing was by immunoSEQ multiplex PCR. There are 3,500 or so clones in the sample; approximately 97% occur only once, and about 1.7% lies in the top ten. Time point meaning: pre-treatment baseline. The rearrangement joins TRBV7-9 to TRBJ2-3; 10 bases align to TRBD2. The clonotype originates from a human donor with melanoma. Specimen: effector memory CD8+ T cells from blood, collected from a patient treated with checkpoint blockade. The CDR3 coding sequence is TGTGCCAGCAGCCCAATACTAGCGGGATTGGTAGATACGCAGTATTTT. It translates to CASSPILAGLVDTQYF. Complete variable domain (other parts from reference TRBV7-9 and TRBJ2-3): DTGVSQNPRHKITKRGQNVTFRCDPISEHNRLYWYRQTLGQGPEFLTYFQNEAQLEKSRLLSDRFSAERPKGSFSTLEIQRTEQGDSAMYLCASSPILAGLVDTQYFGPGTRLTVL.